The clone carrying this T cell receptor (beta chain) was detected many times. The CDR3 extends 3 residues past the end of the read, so its final part is completed from the germline J gene. This CDR3 has 15 amino acids. V was pared by 1 base and J by 2 bases, with 1 base of the junction left unmatched. CDR1 SGHNT and CDR2 YENEEA come from the germline V gene. Each donor provided roughly 5 to 8 ml of heparinized whole blood. This record belongs to a study of T cell clonality in common variable immunodeficiency. The data were produced by immunoSEQ multiplex PCR, yet TCRdb's version contains in-frame clones alone and is incomplete. Found here are about 47,000 clones, no singletons; the ten largest cover approximately 0.68%.

The receptor's source is a person aged 18 to 75 in good health. The J gene is TRBJ2-1, the V gene TRBV11-3; 8 bases agree with TRBD2. The material sequenced was peripheral blood mononuclear cells. The CDR3 bases that were read are TGTGCCAGCAGCTTAGTCGGGGGGGCCTACAATGAG. It codes for CASSLVGGAYNE. The full CDR3 reads CASSLVGGAYNEQFF.